Detailed here is one T cell receptor beta chain. Its antigen remains unidentified. This sample was included in a study of long-term antiretroviral therapy in people with HIV. Every one of the participants with HIV received treatment in the United States. Assay version v3.0 of immunoSEQ was used, and it was run at survey level. Sequencing was performed with immunoSEQ multiplex PCR; in TCRdb, only in-frame clones are kept and a portion is missing. The sample has some 30,000 clones; roughly nine tenths are singletons. The CDR3 is made up of 16 amino acids. Trimming took 4 bases from V and 8 from J, leaving 21 bases between them. CDR1 and CDR2 (germline): SGHRS, YFSETQ. Whole-study findings and limits: After ART, diversity increased yet remained lower than transplant donor controls. Relative to control repertoires, HIV repertoires exhibited narrower CDR3 length ranges.

This chain connects TRBV5-1 to TRBJ1-4; D might be TRBD1 (5 bases). The sample in question was unsorted PBMCs, obtained 2 years after starting antiretroviral therapy. The TCR was taken from a middle-aged man with HIV. In DNA, the CDR3 is TGCGCCAGCAGCCCCGGTAGGGACCCAGCAGGGGAAAAACTGTTTTTT. Its translation is CASSPGRDPAGEKLFF.